Listed below are T cell receptor beta chains from one sample, sequenced in a study of tumor and adjacent non-tumor tissue in lung cancer. One entry per CDR3 protein, called by TCRdb with MiXCR from the multiplex PCR reads. The sample holds roughly 81,000 distinct CDR3 sequences, around two thirds seen once. The sequenced material came from lung tumor tissue. The receptors here all came from an older woman with non-small cell lung cancer. The CDR3 runs from the conserved cysteine through the conserved F or W. Fields, in order: clone size, J gene, D gene, V gene, CDR3 protein, CDR3 DNA. D genes are given only for firm matches. The listing skips clone size in some rows; elsewhere it reads once, few, many or a size class.

. | TRBJ2-5 | . | TRBV14 | CASSHRAGSRETQYF | TGTGCCAGCAGCCATAGGGCAGGGTCACGGGAGACCCAGTACTTC
. | TRBJ2-5 | . | TRBV4-2 | CASSQEVRGKTQYF | TGTGCCAGCAGCCAAGAAGTCAGGGGAAAAACCCAGTACTTC
. | TRBJ2-7 | TRBD2 | TRBV29-1 | CSAGRGLHYGQYF | TGCAGTGCCGGGAGGGGCCTGCACTACGGGCAGTACTTT
. | TRBJ2-7 | TRBD2 | TRBV20-1 | CSARDMAGEPYEEYF | TGCAGTGCTAGAGATATGGCGGGAGAACCCTACGAGGAGTACTTC
many | TRBJ2-1 | . | TRBV5-1 | CASSPQLVGNEQFF | TGCGCCAGCAGCCCGCAACTAGTAGGCAATGAGCAGTTCTTC
. | TRBJ2-6 | . | TRBV9 | CASSVDSLRLDGEGSGANVLTF | TGTGCCAGCAGCGTAGATTCGTTAAGACTGGACGGGGAAGGGTCTGGGGCCAACGTCCTGACTTTC
. | TRBJ2-3 | TRBD2 | TRBV7-8 | CASSHDFGREDTDTQYF | TGTGCCAGCAGCCACGACTTCGGGAGGGAGGACACAGATACGCAGTATTTT
. | TRBJ2-5 | TRBD1 | TRBV6-5 | CASSYSGTGGQETQHF | TGTGCCAGCAGCTACTCGGGGACAGGAGGACAAGAGACCCAGCACTTC
. | TRBJ2-7 | TRBD1 | TRBV12-3/TRBV12-4 | CTAITGGDRGQYEQYF | TGTACCGCCATCACGGGCGGGGACAGGGGGCAGTACGAGCAGTACTTC
many | TRBJ2-7 | . | TRBV4-1 | CASSQDRQDVYEQYF | TGCGCCAGCAGCCAAGACCGGCAGGACGTCTACGAGCAGTACTTC
. | TRBJ2-1 | TRBD2 | TRBV4-2 | CASSQDGLAGYNEKFF | TGTGCCAGTAGCCAAGACGGGCTAGCGGGCTACAATGAGAAGTTCTTC
. | TRBJ1-1 | . | TRBV29-1 | CSGRTELSTKAFF | TGCAGCGGACGGACAGAGCTGAGCACTAAAGCTTTCTTT
many | TRBJ2-3 | . | TRBV10-3 | CAISSDGGTDTQYF | TGTGCCATCAGTTCGGACGGGGGCACAGATACGCAGTATTTT
many | TRBJ2-7 | . | TRBV28 | CASTPGQFEQYF | TGTGCCAGCACCCCCGGACAGTTCGAGCAGTACTTC
once | TRBJ2-3 | . | TRBV7-3 | CASSLSTEGRGDTQYF | TGTGCCAGCAGCTTATCGACGGAGGGCCGAGGAGATACGCAGTATTTT